These 23 T cell receptor beta chains originate from one sample sequenced in a study of beta chain features in type 1 diabetes. Of the isolated RNA, all was reverse transcribed, and so the sequenced material was expressed TCRB transcripts. Sequencing used immunoSEQ multiplex PCR; TCRdb keeps in-frame clones, though not all of them. This table has about 130,000 clones, just over 9% appearing once. The specimen sequenced was central memory CD4+ T cells from blood. The receptors were gathered from a man younger than 35 in good health.

This clone was counted only a few times. The chain links TRBV4-2 to TRBJ1-5, with D perhaps TRBD1 (5 bases). CDR1 LGHNA and CDR2 YNFKEQ come from the germline V gene. CDR3 size: 15 residues. Trimming cost V 4 bases and J 7 bases, with 17 bases left between them. CDR3 sequence reads: CASSPMGGPGQPQHF. CDR3 nucleotide sequence: TGTGCCAGCAGCCCCATGGGGGGACCGGGGCAGCCCCAGCATTTT.

This clone was counted a few times. The J gene is TRBJ1-5, the V gene TRBV29-1; D not certain. Germline CDR1 SQVTM, CDR2 ANQGSEA. Trimming cost V 3 bases and J 5 bases, with 14 bases left between them. The length of the CDR3 is 14 residues. CDR3 sequence reads: CSVEVGGFDQPQHF. As DNA, the CDR3 is TGCAGCGTTGAGGTAGGAGGGTTCGATCAGCCCCAGCATTTT.

This clone came up a few times. This sequence joins TRBV10-3 and TRBJ1-4; a weak D match, TRBD1 (5 bases). The length of the CDR3 is 17 residues. Germline lookup yields CDR1 ENHRY and CDR2 SYGVKD. V dropped 2 bases and J dropped 0 bases, with 13 bases sitting between them. CDR3 nucleotides: TGTGCCATCAGTGAGCCGTGGACAACCGCAACTAATGAAAAACTGTTTTTT. It encodes CAISEPWTTATNEKLFF.

This clone came up a few times. The V gene is TRBV5-1, the J gene TRBJ2-7; 9 nucleotides align to TRBD2. Germline V CDR1 and CDR2: SGHRS, YFSETQ. The CDR3 contains 16 residues. With V trimmed by 5 bases and J by 1 base, 10 bases remained unmatched. For the CDR3, the DNA is TGCGCCAGCAGGCGCAATGCGGGGGGGCTTTCCTACGAGCAGTACTTC. It codes for CASRRNAGGLSYEQYF.

This chain connects TRBV29-1 to TRBJ2-5; TRBD1 might be the D (6 bases). TRBJ2-7 explains the end of the DNA better; the J call may be wrong. The CDR3 loop spans 13 amino acids. CDR1 SQVTM and CDR2 ANQGSEA come from the germline V gene. This CDR3 is CSVATGLNYEQYF. In DNA, the CDR3 is TGCAGCGTTGCAACAGGGCTAAACTACGAGCAGTACTTC.

DNA for the CDR3: TGTGCCAGTAGGAGCCTCAATGAGCAGTTCTTC. Amino acids: CASRSLNEQFF. The V and J genes are TRBV19 and TRBJ2-1; D gene ambiguous. This CDR3 comprises 11 residues. V lost 6 bases and J lost 6, with 6 bases in between. The germline gives CDR1 LNHDA, CDR2 SQIVND (reference sequence).

The sample holds a few counts of this clone. J is TRBJ2-3 and V is TRBV6-1; TRBD1 matches at 9 bases. This CDR3 region has 18 residues. Per the germline V gene, CDR1 is MNHNS and CDR2 is SASEGT. Trimming took 3 bases from V and 3 from J; bases not matched to a gene: 13. CDR3 bases: TGTGCCAGCAGTGACCCATATACAGGGGGCGGAGGTACAGATACGCAGTATTTT. Translating it yields CASSDPYTGGGGTDTQYF.

This clone was detected only a few times. The V call is TRBV7-7, the J call TRBJ2-3; D might be TRBD2 (6 bases). Germline V lookup: CDR1 SSHAT, CDR2 FNYEAQ (reference sequence). The CDR3 is made up of 11 amino acids. Trimming left V 5 bases short and J 8 bases short, with 8 bases between. CDR3 sequence (DNA): TGTGCCAGCAGCCCCGGGGGTACGCAGTATTTT. Amino acid sequence: CASSPGGTQYF.

The chain employs TRBV7-3 and TRBJ2-1; 10 nucleotides match TRBD2. CDR1 is SGHTA and CDR2 is FQGTGA in the germline V gene. V lost 2 bases and J lost 6; bases outside the gene matches: 4. This CDR3 has 15 amino acids. CDR3 loop: CASSLLAGVFNEQFF. The CDR3 DNA follows: TGTGCCAGCAGCTTACTAGCGGGGGTCTTCAATGAGCAGTTCTTC.

This clone was seen repeatedly, ten times or more. The V gene is TRBV23-1, the J gene TRBJ2-7; 7 positions match TRBD2. TRBV23-1 is labeled an ORF, and its function is uncertain. V shed 0 bases and J 3 bases; nucleotides not matched to a gene: 5. CDR3 length: 15 amino acids. As DNA, the CDR3 is TGCGCCAGCAGTCAATCTCCCGGACTAGTCTACGAGCAGTACTTC. It specifies CASSQSPGLVYEQYF.

This clone has only a few counts. V and J are TRBV15 and TRBJ1-5; 8 bases align to TRBD1. This CDR3 contains 15 residues. Per germline, CDR1 LNHNV and CDR2 YYDKDF (reference sequence). V gave up 0 bases and J gave up 5 bases; unmatched junction bases: 3. CDR3 loop: CATSREETGDQPQHF. In DNA, the CDR3 is TGTGCCACCAGCAGAGAGGAGACAGGGGATCAGCCCCAGCATTTT. Variable domain in full (rest from reference TRBV15 and TRBJ1-5): DAMVIQNPRYQVTQFGKPVTLSCSQTLNHNVMYWYQQKSSQAPKLLFHYYDKDFNNEADTPDNFQSRRPNTSFCFLDIRSPGLGDTAMYLCATSREETGDQPQHFGDGTRLSIL.

This chain links TRBV7-2 with TRBJ2-1; D possibly corresponds to TRBD2 (5 bases). Germline CDR1 is SGHTA and CDR2 is FQGNSA. V was shortened by 5 bases and J by 4 bases, with 12 bases between the two germline ends. The CDR3 extends over 14 amino acids. CDR3 nucleotide sequence: TGTGCCAGCAGCCCTCTGGGCGGGTACAATGAGCAGTTCTTC. It is translated as CASSPLGGYNEQFF.

This chain uses TRBV7-2 with TRBJ2-3; TRBD2 is a possible D gene (7 bases). Trimming cost V 2 bases and J 3 bases, with 12 bases left between them. CDR3 length equals 15 residues. Looked up from germline, CDR1 is SGHTA and CDR2 is FQGNSA. The CDR3, as DNA: TGTGCCAGCAGCTTAATCGGGGGGCAGACAGATACGCAGTATTTT. As protein: CASSLIGGQTDTQYF.

This clone was detected ten times or more. V usage is TRBV29-1 and J usage is TRBJ1-1, with D possibly TRBD1 on 6 matching bases. The germline CDR1 and CDR2 sequences are SQVTM and ANQGSEA. Trimming took 6 bases from V and 5 from J, leaving 13 bases between them. The CDR3 runs 12 residues. CDR3 in DNA: TGCAGCGTAGCCCAGGGGTGGACTGAAGCTTTCTTT. Its protein product is CSVAQGWTEAFF.

V and J are TRBV19 and TRBJ1-5, with D perhaps TRBD1 (6 bases). Germline V gene lookup returns CDR1 LNHDA and CDR2 SQIVND (reference sequence). The ends were cut back, 9 bases at V and 4 bases at J, with 19 bases in the middle. The length of the CDR3 is 15 residues. The DNA of the CDR3 is TGTGCCAGCCAAGAACGCAGGGGACCTAATCAGCCCCAGCATTTT. Its translation: CASQERRGPNQPQHF. Supplemented by reference TRBV19 and TRBJ1-5, the full variable domain reads DGGITQSPKYLFRKEGQNVTLSCEQNLNHDAMYWYRQDPGQGLRLIYYSQIVNDFQKGDIAEGYSVSREKKESFPLTVTSAQKNPTAFYLCASQERRGPNQPQHFGDGTRLSIL.

This clone has more than one count but fewer than ten. J is TRBJ2-7 and V is TRBV29-1, with D possibly TRBD1 on 6 matching bases. Germline V gene sequence: CDR1 SQVTM, CDR2 ANQGSEA. The CDR3 runs 14 residues. Trimming stripped 5 bases from V and 3 bases from J, with 17 bases between. CDR3 DNA: TGCAGCGTTCAACCGGGACACACCGTCTACGAGCAGTACTTC. As protein: CSVQPGHTVYEQYF.

This clone showed up just a few times. The DNA for the CDR3 is TGCGCCAGCAGCTTGGGAGTCACCTTCACAGATACGCAGTATTTT. Translating it yields CASSLGVTFTDTQYF. J is TRBJ2-3 and V is TRBV5-1, with no clear D. The germline CDR1 and CDR2 sequences are SGHRS and YFSETQ. V lost 0 bases and J 2 bases, leaving 10 bases between the germline ends. This CDR3 comprises 15 residues.

In this sample, this clone turned up many times. The chain uses TRBV29-1 and TRBJ2-5; a weak D match, TRBD2 (6 bases). The CDR3 contains 14 residues. V lost 7 bases to trimming and J lost 0 bases, with 15 bases between them. Looked up from germline, CDR1 is SQVTM and CDR2 is ANQGSEA. DNA of the CDR3: TGCAGCGCCGACTTGGCGGGGAACCAAGAGACCCAGTACTTC. Its translation: CSADLAGNQETQYF. The variable domain in full, completed from reference TRBV29-1 and TRBJ2-5, reads SAVISQKPSRDICQRGTSLTIQCQVDSQVTMMFWYRQQPGQSLTLIATANQGSEATYESGFVIDKFPISRPNLTFSTLTVSNMSPEDSSIYLCSADLAGNQETQYFGPGTRLLVL.

The V gene is TRBV10-3, the J gene TRBJ1-1; D not certain. The germline V gene has CDR1 ENHRY and CDR2 SYGVKD. Trimming removed 2 bases from V and 7 bases from J, with 8 bases in between. This CDR3 contains 12 residues. CDR3 region: CAISEKTIEAFF. CDR3 in DNA: TGTGCCATCAGTGAGAAGACAATTGAAGCTTTCTTT.

The chain combines TRBV6-5 with TRBJ1-3; perhaps TRBD1 as D (5 bases). Trimming shortened V by 1 base and J by 0 bases, and 7 bases separated the two germline ends. This CDR3 region has 15 residues. Per germline, CDR1 MNHEY and CDR2 SVGAGI. CDR3 nucleotides: TGTGCCAGCAGTTACTGGGGGGACTCTGGAAACACCATATATTTT. Translating gives CASSYWGDSGNTIYF.

In this sample, this clone turned up many times. The chain employs TRBV30 and TRBJ2-3; 8 nucleotides line up with TRBD2. V gave up 2 bases and J gave up 1 base; unmatched junction bases: 2. The CDR3 contains 14 residues. CDR1 is GTSNPN, CDR2 SVGIG, per germline (reference sequence). Written as DNA, the CDR3 is TGTGCCTGGAGTACGGGGGGGGGCACAGATACGCAGTATTTT. Translated, it gives CAWSTGGGTDTQYF.

This clone showed up just a few times. The rearrangement uses TRBV4-2 and TRBJ1-2, with D tentatively TRBD1 (5 bases). The CDR3 loop spans 14 amino acids. V lost 1 base and J lost 3, with 9 bases in between. The V gene's germline CDR1 is LGHNA and CDR2 YNFKEQ. The CDR3 sequence is CASSQVGGDYGYTF. The CDR3 DNA sequence: TGTGCCAGCAGCCAAGTTGGGGGGGACTATGGCTACACCTTC.

The chain employs TRBV10-3 and TRBJ2-1, with 13 bases matching TRBD2. J gave up 4 bases and V 6 bases, and 6 bases lay outside the gene matches. The CDR3 length is 16 residues. Germline V gene lookup returns CDR1 ENHRY and CDR2 SYGVKD. The CDR3 protein is CAISGTSGGAYNEQFF. The CDR3 DNA sequence: TGTGCCATCAGCGGCACTAGCGGGGGGGCTTACAATGAGCAGTTCTTC.